This TCR beta chain was identified in a study of T cell changes during pregnancy in multiple sclerosis. Sequencing used immunoSEQ multiplex PCR; TCRdb keeps in-frame clones, though not all of them. The data hold tens of thousands of clones, with about nine tenths observed a single time. V lost 10 bases and J 8 bases, leaving 17 bases between the germline ends. There are 12 residues in the CDR3. Germline V lookup: CDR1 MNHNY, CDR2 SVGAGI (reference sequence). The chain joins TRBV6-6 to TRBJ1-2; D is unresolved. The receptor's source is a female donor in good health, enrolled as a control in a pregnancy study. The material was peripheral blood, obtained in the first trimester of pregnancy. CDR3 DNA sequence: TGTGCCACCTCGAGGAATGACGGGGGCTACACCTTC. It is translated as CATSRNDGGYTF.